This is a list of T cell receptor beta chains from one sample in a study of blood T cell repertoires in COVID-19. Using immunoSEQ multiplex PCR, the repertoire was profiled, and TCRdb retains in-frame clones only, with some absent. The sample has about 400,000 clones; around 90% are singletons. Sequencing used PBMCs or T cells enriched from blood (not recorded which). The source is a young woman with acute COVID-19. CDR3s include the opening cysteine and the closing phenylalanine or tryptophan. D genes are given only for firm matches. A clone size is listed for some rows: how often the clone was seen (once, few, many), or a class if it is expanded.

v_gene: TRBV11-2; j_gene: TRBJ1-4; abundance: NA; d_gene: NA; CDR3aa: CASSPGSFPDNEKLFF; CDR3nt: TGTGCCAGCAGCCCGGGGAGTTTTCCAGATAATGAAAAACTGTTTTTT
v_gene: TRBV13; j_gene: TRBJ1-2; abundance: NA; d_gene: TRBD1; CDR3aa: CASSRGQGRSTSPYGYTF; CDR3nt: TGTGCCAGCAGCCGAGGACAGGGGAGATCCACCTCCCCCTATGGCTACACCTTC
v_gene: TRBV4-3; j_gene: TRBJ1-2; abundance: NA; d_gene: TRBD1; CDR3aa: CASSQGTGLYGYTF; CDR3nt: TGCGCCAGCAGCCAAGGGACAGGGCTCTATGGCTACACCTTC
v_gene: TRBV30; j_gene: TRBJ2-1; abundance: NA; d_gene: TRBD2; CDR3aa: CAWSVSGIGLYNEQFF; CDR3nt: TGTGCCTGGAGTGTAAGCGGGATAGGCCTCTACAATGAGCAGTTCTTC
v_gene: TRBV28; j_gene: TRBJ1-1; abundance: NA; d_gene: TRBD1; CDR3aa: CASSLPGTGVTEAFF; CDR3nt: TGTGCCAGCAGTCTACCCGGGACAGGGGTGACTGAAGCTTTCTTT
v_gene: TRBV19; j_gene: TRBJ1-5; abundance: NA; d_gene: NA; CDR3aa: CASSMRERGQPQHF; CDR3nt: TGTGCCAGTAGTATGAGGGAACGGGGTCAGCCCCAGCATTTT
v_gene: TRBV4-1; j_gene: TRBJ2-2; abundance: once; d_gene: NA; CDR3aa: CASSRLAGELFF; CDR3nt: TGCGCCAGCAGTAGACTTGCCGGGGAGCTGTTTTTT
v_gene: TRBV10-1; j_gene: TRBJ2-3; abundance: NA; d_gene: NA; CDR3aa: CASGLGGGRGDTQYF; CDR3nt: TGCGCCAGCGGTTTAGGAGGGGGCCGAGGAGATACGCAGTATTTT
v_gene: TRBV6-5; j_gene: TRBJ1-1; abundance: NA; d_gene: NA; CDR3aa: CASRANTEAFF; CDR3nt: TGTGCCAGCAGGGCGAACACTGAAGCTTTCTTT
v_gene: TRBV5-8; j_gene: TRBJ2-4; abundance: once; d_gene: NA; CDR3aa: CASSLGEGVDIQYF; CDR3nt: TGTGCCAGCAGCTTAGGGGAAGGGGTGGACATTCAGTACTTC
v_gene: TRBV6-5; j_gene: TRBJ1-2; abundance: NA; d_gene: NA; CDR3aa: CASSPSPRDNYGYTF; CDR3nt: TGTGCCAGCAGCCCCAGTCCGCGGGATAACTATGGCTACACCTTC
v_gene: TRBV2; j_gene: TRBJ1-5; abundance: NA; d_gene: NA; CDR3aa: CASSDTFPNQPQHF; CDR3nt: TGTGCCAGCAGTGACACTTTTCCCAATCAGCCCCAGCATTTT
v_gene: TRBV5-5; j_gene: TRBJ2-5; abundance: few; d_gene: TRBD1; CDR3aa: CASSFGQGWQETQYF; CDR3nt: TGTGCCAGCAGCTTTGGACAGGGGTGGCAAGAGACCCAGTACTTC
v_gene: TRBV10-3; j_gene: TRBJ2-7; abundance: NA; d_gene: NA; CDR3aa: CAISERPVQGNEQYF; CDR3nt: TGTGCCATCAGTGAGAGACCCGTACAGGGTAACGAGCAGTACTTC
v_gene: TRBV4-3; j_gene: TRBJ1-2; abundance: NA; d_gene: NA; CDR3aa: CASSQEAGATGYGYTF; CDR3nt: TGCGCCAGCAGCCAAGAGGCGGGAGCCACGGGGTATGGCTACACCTTC
v_gene: TRBV28; j_gene: TRBJ2-7; abundance: NA; d_gene: NA; CDR3aa: CATTTGKLYYEQYF; CDR3nt: TGTGCCACCACTACAGGAAAGCTCTATTACGAGCAGTACTTC
v_gene: TRBV6-5; j_gene: TRBJ1-2; abundance: NA; d_gene: NA; CDR3aa: CASSYSIELRGYTF; CDR3nt: TGTGCCAGCAGTTACTCGATTGAGTTGCGAGGCTACACCTTC
v_gene: TRBV28; j_gene: TRBJ1-3; abundance: NA; d_gene: NA; CDR3aa: CASSGSTGNTIYF; CDR3nt: TGTGCCAGCAGTGGGAGTACTGGAAACACCATATATTTT
v_gene: TRBV7-6; j_gene: TRBJ1-4; abundance: NA; d_gene: TRBD1; CDR3aa: CASSLGSVGTGKKLFF; CDR3nt: TGTGCCAGCAGCTTAGGTTCGGTCGGGACAGGCAAAAAACTGTTTTTT
v_gene: TRBV11-2; j_gene: TRBJ1-1; abundance: NA; d_gene: TRBD1; CDR3aa: CASSFRGRDTEAFF; CDR3nt: TGTGCCAGCAGCTTCAGGGGGCGTGACACTGAAGCTTTCTTT
v_gene: TRBV9; j_gene: TRBJ2-3; abundance: NA; d_gene: NA; CDR3aa: CASTPGYPPTDTQYF; CDR3nt: TGTGCCAGCACCCCAGGGTACCCCCCCACAGATACGCAGTATTTT
v_gene: TRBV29-1; j_gene: TRBJ1-1; abundance: NA; d_gene: TRBD1; CDR3aa: CSARRGQARDRAFF; CDR3nt: TGCAGCGCGAGACGAGGACAGGCACGGGACCGAGCTTTCTTT
v_gene: TRBV21-1; j_gene: TRBJ1-4; abundance: NA; d_gene: NA; CDR3aa: CASSTARGIPPTNEKLFF; CDR3nt: TGTGCCAGCAGCACCGCCAGGGGAATCCCTCCAACTAATGAAAAACTGTTTTTT
v_gene: TRBV15; j_gene: TRBJ2-1; abundance: NA; d_gene: TRBD2; CDR3aa: CATSRKSLAGGANEQFF; CDR3nt: TGTGCCACCAGCAGAAAATCCTTAGCGGGAGGGGCCAATGAGCAGTTCTTC
v_gene: TRBV6-5; j_gene: TRBJ1-6; abundance: NA; d_gene: TRBD1; CDR3aa: CASSLQGDNSPLHF; CDR3nt: TGTGCCAGCAGTCTACAGGGGGATAATTCACCCCTCCACTTT
v_gene: TRBV2; j_gene: TRBJ2-1; abundance: NA; d_gene: NA; CDR3aa: CASSEALTGTASSYNEQFF; CDR3nt: TGTGCCAGCAGTGAAGCTTTAACAGGTACCGCCAGCTCCTACAATGAGCAGTTCTTC
v_gene: TRBV7-9; j_gene: TRBJ2-1; abundance: NA; d_gene: NA; CDR3aa: CASSPTGSGTYNEQFF; CDR3nt: TGTGCCAGCAGCCCCACCGGGAGTGGGACCTACAATGAGCAGTTCTTC
v_gene: TRBV7-9; j_gene: TRBJ2-1; abundance: NA; d_gene: NA; CDR3aa: CASSFNILRRSYNEQFF; CDR3nt: TGTGCCAGCAGCTTCAATATTTTGAGGAGATCCTACAATGAGCAGTTCTTC